These 17 T cell receptor beta chains share one sample of origin, sequenced in a study of a mutant IDH1 vaccine in newly diagnosed glioma. The table came from immunoSEQ multiplex PCR; TCRdb's copy has only in-frame clones and leaves some out. This table holds about 130,000 clones, about four fifths found once. Regarding time point: week 11, during vaccination. In the vaccine, a single dose held 300 ug of the mutant IDH1 20-mer peptide, along with topical imiquimod. Their target antigens are unknown. The input for sequencing was PBMCs, taken from a glioma patient whose treatment included an IDH1 peptide vaccine. All receptors come from a man in his forties with glioma.

J is TRBJ1-1 and V is TRBV19; D is unresolved. The CDR3 contains 11 residues. Deletions cut 9 bases from V and 4 bases from J, with 9 bases between. Germline CDR1 reads LNHDA; CDR2 reads SQIVND (reference sequence). CDR3: CARLEGTEAFF. The CDR3, as DNA: TGTGCCAGACTGGAGGGCACTGAAGCTTTCTTT.

Here the CDR3 reads CASSYERQGAEKLFF. The CDR3 DNA sequence: TGTGCCAGCAGTTATGAACGGCAGGGGGCAGAAAAACTGTTTTTT. The gene calls are TRBV2 and TRBJ1-4, with 8 bases fitting TRBD1. The V gene's germline CDR1 is SNHLY and CDR2 FYNNEI. J lost 8 bases, V lost 5 bases, and 10 bases had no gene match. CDR3 size: 15 residues.

The chain recombines TRBV1 with TRBJ2-5; TRBD1 is the table's D call, not checked against the DNA. TRBV1 is a pseudogene. CDR3 length equals 15 residues. The CDR3 here is CTSSQDRQGWETQYF. The CDR3 DNA sequence: TGCACCAGCAGCCAAGATCGCCAGGGTTGGGAGACCCAGTACTTC.

The chain is built from TRBV14 and TRBJ2-2; 13 bases fit TRBD2. V lost 4 bases, J lost 4 bases, and 3 bases stayed unmatched. The CDR3 extends over 16 amino acids. The germline V gene encodes CDR1 SGHDN and CDR2 FVKESK. CDR3 coding DNA: TGTGCCAGCAGCCGTACTAGCGGGAGGGCCACCGGGGAGCTGTTTTTT. This codes for CASSRTSGRATGELFF.

As concerns this clone: The same CDR3 is also encoded by other DNA sequences in this sample. V gene TRBV4-3 combines with J gene TRBJ2-7; 12 bases line up with TRBD2. The CDR3 has 15 residues. V lost 1 base and J lost 6; bases outside the gene matches: 4. Germline CDR1 is LGHNA and CDR2 is YSLEER. CDR3 residues: CASSQGLAGAREQYF. For the CDR3, the DNA is TGCGCCAGCAGCCAAGGACTAGCGGGGGCCCGCGAGCAGTACTTC.

The V call is TRBV21-1, the J call TRBJ2-3. TRBV21-1 has pseudogene status. This CDR3 spans 17 amino acids. In nucleotides, the CDR3 is TGTGCCAGCAGCGCGGGTACGAGGGACCTTAGCACAGATACGCAGTATTTT. This translates into CASSAGTRDLSTDTQYF.

The chain recombines TRBV25-1 with TRBJ1-2, with 7 bases fitting TRBD1. The CDR3 contains 13 residues. CDR1 is MGHDK, CDR2 SYGVNS, per germline. Trimming at V came to 9 bases and at J to 0 bases, leaving 4 bases not matched to a gene. CDR3 sequence (DNA): TGTGCCAGTAGGGACAGAGCTAACTATGGCTACACCTTC. Translation gives CASRDRANYGYTF.

V usage is TRBV5-4 and J usage is TRBJ2-2; 10 bases map to TRBD2. This CDR3 is built from 17 residues. CDR1 and CDR2 from the germline V gene are SGHNT and YYREEE (reference sequence). After removal of 4 bases from V and 7 bases from J, the junction contained 13 bases not matched to a gene. Here the CDR3 DNA reads TGTGCCAGCAGCCCAACCCTAGCGGGAGCTTATAACGGGGAGCTGTTTTTT. It encodes CASSPTLAGAYNGELFF.

The rearrangement joins TRBV19 to TRBJ2-2; TRBD1 aligns across 9 bases. The CDR3 covers 15 residues. Germline lookup yields CDR1 LNHDA and CDR2 SQIVND (reference sequence). The J segment lost 5 bases and the V segment lost 10 bases, leaving 11 bases of the junction unmatched. DNA for the CDR3: TGTGCCACCACGAGAACAGGGGGCTGGACCGGGGAGCTGTTTTTT. This sequence encodes CATTRTGGWTGELFF.

The V gene is TRBV5-5, the J gene TRBJ2-7; the match to TRBD2 covers 8 bases. The J segment lost 4 bases and the V segment lost 4 bases, leaving 7 bases of the junction unmatched. The CDR3 has 14 amino acids. Germline assignment: CDR1 SGHKS and CDR2 YYEKEE (reference sequence). CDR3 in amino acids: CASSSPAGEYEQYF. Here the CDR3 DNA reads TGTGCCAGCAGCAGCCCAGCGGGGGAGTACGAGCAGTACTTC.

V gene TRBV6-1 combines with J gene TRBJ1-2; D uncertain. The CDR3 loop spans 15 amino acids. Germline CDR1 MNHNS, CDR2 SASEGT. The V and J ends lost 0 bases and 4 bases respectively, with 12 bases between them. CDR3 amino acids: CASSEAFNSPYGYTF. Written as DNA, the CDR3 is TGTGCCAGCAGTGAAGCGTTTAACAGCCCCTATGGCTACACCTTC.

The gene calls are TRBV7-8 and TRBJ2-1; possibly TRBD2 for D (5 bases). Trimming pared 5 bases from V and 8 bases from J, leaving 10 bases between. CDR3 length: 12 amino acids. Germline V gene sequence: CDR1 SGHVS, CDR2 FQNEAQ. CDR3 nucleotides: TGTGCCAGCAGCCACGTCGGGGATGAGCAGTTCTTC. Protein product: CASSHVGDEQFF. Drawing the rest from reference TRBV7-8 and TRBJ2-1, the complete variable domain is GAGVSQSPRYKVAKRGQDVALRCDPISGHVSLFWYQQALGQGPEFLTYFQNEAQLDKSGLPSDRFFAERPEGSVSTLKIQRTQQEDSAVYLCASSHVGDEQFFGPGTRLTVL.

This chain connects TRBV9 to TRBJ2-7; D call uncertain. Germline CDR1 reads SGDLS; CDR2 reads YYNGEE. Trimming took off 1 base at V and 3 bases at J, with 14 bases between the two ends. The CDR3 loop spans 15 amino acids. The CDR3 loop is CASSVSTTEGYEQYF. CDR3 nucleotides: TGTGCCAGCAGCGTAAGTACTACAGAAGGCTACGAGCAGTACTTC.

The chain uses TRBV27 and TRBJ1-1; D gene uncertain. The CDR3 is made up of 13 amino acids. Germline V CDR1 and CDR2: MNHEY, SMNVEV (reference sequence). Trimming stripped 2 bases from V and 1 base from J, with 5 bases between. CDR3 sequence (DNA): TGTGCCAGCAGTTTAAAGGAGAACACTGAAGCTTTCTTT. Translating gives CASSLKENTEAFF.

The V call is TRBV7-2, the J call TRBJ2-1; no clear D. Germline lookup yields CDR1 SGHTA and CDR2 FQGNSA. Between the trimmed V and J ends, which lost 2 bases and 6 bases, there was a span of 11 bases. The CDR3 loop spans 14 amino acids. CDR3 nucleotides: TGTGCCAGCAGCTTATTAGGCCAAATCAATGAGCAGTTCTTC. Amino acid sequence: CASSLLGQINEQFF.

The chain has TRBV6-6 and TRBJ1-3; the D gene is possibly TRBD1 (5 bases). CDR3 length: 14 residues. Germline V gene data show CDR1 as MNHNY and CDR2 as SVGAGI (reference sequence). V was cut by 6 bases and J by 3 bases, with 12 bases left in between. The CDR3 loop reads CASRIGVFGNTIYF. The CDR3 DNA sequence: TGTGCCAGCAGAATAGGGGTTTTTGGAAACACCATATATTTT.

The CDR3 nucleotides read TGCGCCAGCAGCCACCAGGGCGGGTGGGATTCACCCCTCCACTTT. As protein: CASSHQGGWDSPLHF. The chain employs TRBV4-3 and TRBJ1-6; the D gene is possibly TRBD1 (5 bases). CDR1 and CDR2 from the germline V gene are LGHNA and YSLEER. The ends were cut back, 3 bases at V and 8 bases at J, with 14 bases in the middle. The CDR3 spans 15 residues.